This is a list of T cell receptor beta chains from one sample in a study of cytomegalovirus exposure and HLA in healthy donors. The protocol was immunoSEQ multiplex PCR, while the TCRdb copy is restricted to in-frame clones and leaves out a portion. The data hold about 240,000 clones, with approximately 86% observed a single time. Material: PBMCs. Receptors originate from a woman aged 30 to 39 in good health and CMV-seropositive. Each CDR3 is given with its conserved first and last residue. The D gene is left open where the match is weak. The size field is filled for only some rows; it gives once, few, many or a size class.

>TRBV9|TRBJ2-5|.|.
TGTGCCAGCAGCGTAGGTCAGGGCTGGGAGACCCAGTACTTC
CASSVGQGWETQYF
>TRBV6-1|TRBJ1-1|TRBD1|.
TGTGCCAGCAGTGAATTTCACAGGGGGATTGCGGACACTGAAGCTTTCTTT
CASSEFHRGIADTEAFF
>TRBV28|TRBJ2-2|TRBD2|.
TGTGCCAGCTTAAGGGGCGGGAGGACCGGGGAGCTGTTTTTT
CASLRGGRTGELFF
>TRBV7-5|TRBJ2-7|.|.
TGTGCCAGAAGCTTAGATCGTCCCCGGGACAGGGAATGGTACGAGCAGTACTTC
CARSLDRPRDREWYEQYF
>TRBV5-6|TRBJ2-7|.|few
TGTGCCAGCAGCTACGGACAAAATTCCTACGAGCAGTACTTC
CASSYGQNSYEQYF
>TRBV7-9|TRBJ2-3|.|.
TGTGCCAGCAGCTTAAGTACGGCGGGGTGGAGCACAGATACGCAGTATTTT
CASSLSTAGWSTDTQYF
>TRBV4-1|TRBJ2-7|TRBD1|.
TGCGCCAGCAGCCAAGAGCGCGCGACAGGGACCTACGAGCAGTACTTC
CASSQERATGTYEQYF
>TRBV7-2|TRBJ2-5|.|.
TGTGCCAGCAGCTTAGTTCGTTCCGCCTCCCCGTCGGAAGAGACCCAGTACTTC
CASSLVRSASPSEETQYF
>TRBV6-5|TRBJ2-1|TRBD2|once
TGTGCCAGCAGTCTCTCGACTAGCTACCTACCTGAGCAGTTCTTC
CASSLSTSYLPEQFF
>TRBV10-2|TRBJ2-3|TRBD2|.
TGCGCCAGCAGCCAGACTAGCGGGGTTACCGATACGCAGTATTTT
CASSQTSGVTDTQYF
>TRBV5-1|TRBJ2-7|TRBD2|.
TGCGCCAGCAGCTCTGGGACTAGCGGGAGTTCTGGCCACGAGCAGTACTTC
CASSSGTSGSSGHEQYF
>TRBV5-1|TRBJ2-7|TRBD1|.
TGCGCCAGCAGACGCGACAGGGGCTCCTACGAGCAGTACTTC
CASRRDRGSYEQYF
>TRBV11-1|TRBJ2-1|TRBD2|.
TGTGCCAGCAGCCCCCCGACTAGCGGGAGTCTCTTCAATGAGCAGTTCTTC
CASSPPTSGSLFNEQFF
>TRBV6-5|TRBJ2-7|.|.
TGTGCCAGCAGTAAAGGGGTCGGGTACGAGCAGTACTTC
CASSKGVGYEQYF
>TRBV27|TRBJ2-7|TRBD2|.
TGTGCCAGCAGCTCTTATAGGGCGGGAGGGCTCTACGAGCAGTACTTC
CASSSYRAGGLYEQYF
>TRBV19|TRBJ2-7|.|.
TGTGCCAGTAGTCCCCAGACCCTAGGCGAGCAGTACTTC
CASSPQTLGEQYF
>TRBV7-3|TRBJ2-2|.|few
TGTGCCAGCAGCCAAGGGGTCGGAGCGAACACCGGGGAGCTGTTTTTT
CASSQGVGANTGELFF
>TRBV6-1|TRBJ2-7|TRBD1|once
TGTGCCAGCAGGGGACAGGCATTCTCCTACGAGCAGTACTTC
CASRGQAFSYEQYF